These T cell receptor beta chains were read from a single sample in a study of shared T cell receptors in the human thymus. TCRdb's copy holds only in-frame clones and misses some; the assay was immunoSEQ multiplex PCR. Of just under 550,000 clones in the sample, 75% to 80% were seen once. This sample was also put to use in a study of human thymus T cells.

What was sequenced was thymocytes. The receptors come from a boy under two years old with a congenital heart defect. The CDR3 runs from the conserved cysteine through the conserved F or W. Size is stated for part of the rows, as once, few or many counts, or as a class when the clone is expanded.

clone_size v_call cdr3_aa
- TRBV11-3 CASSRGGQAYNEQFF
- TRBV4-3 CASSRIAADTQYF
- TRBV5-4 CASRQQGSSGRAKNIQYF
- TRBV7-4 CASRTGLRITERSDTQYF
- TRBV21-1 CASSTRDRVCEQYF
- TRBV4-3 CASSQGGGTGELFF
- TRBV5-4 CASSVSGTSGELFF
- TRBV18 CASSPGLAGVITDTQYF
once TRBV2 CASSDGGAVNEQFF
- TRBV19 CASSMEGNTGELFF
- TRBV5-1 CASSSVPGDYEQYF
- TRBV7-2 CASSLRGTGELFF
- TRBV7-3 CASSPRTSSHNEQFF
- TRBV10-3 CAISTSIQGVADTQYF
few TRBV30 CAWARWGSRREVEEQFF
- TRBV10-2 CASSPPGFSGANVLTF
- TRBV25-1 CASSAREGRGYNEQFF
- TRBV7-8 CASSSSRGTSGRSYEQYF
once TRBV28 CASSLLKTVPNEQYF
- TRBV9 CASSVAYGSTDTQYF
- TRBV6-1 CASSLQGSTYEQYF
- TRBV4-1 CASSQSGGNYGYTF
- TRBV30 CAWSSNRDPGNTIYF
- TRBV7-8 CASSFGAGSEQYF
- TRBV5-6 CASSPRLGLETEAFF
- TRBV27 CASSLSVKREGGYTDTQYF
- TRBV13 CASRPRGGGEKLFF
- TRBV19 CATLSRTGYGAYEQYF
- TRBV7-2 CASSFQGSRTGGIVFF
- TRBV4-1 CASSQGTAGQPQHF
- TRBV6-6 CASSFGREGVHTF
- TRBV4-1 CASSQGHSGKVAEQFF
- TRBV30 CAWSVEVGWRDEQYF
few TRBV5-1 CASSLGDSYGYTF
- TRBV28 CASSRYGYTF
- TRBV5-6 CASSFHSEEGEGDQPQHF
- TRBV10-1 CASSESSRDPYNEQFF
- TRBV5-1 CASSLASGITTDTQYF
- TRBV18 CASSPRATGAPYEQYF
- TRBV6-6 CASSLSTGSPEKLFF
- TRBV14 CASSHRDSLSYEQYF
- TRBV4-2 CASSWRRLAGYNEQFF
- TRBV6-1 CASSEPSGLEDTQYF
once TRBV19 CASSIDPRGQGENGYTF
- TRBV28 CASSLNLSRGVDTGELFF
few TRBV19 CASSMTVDSGNTIYF
once TRBV28 CATRKGTGSYEQYF
- TRBV28 CASSLWGGQHTDTQYF
few TRBV28 CASSAGTLAFSQYF
- TRBV27 CASSPRDSPNYGYTF
- TRBV6-6 CASSQTLAGGSYEQYF
few TRBV6-5 CASSYSIGDYGYTF